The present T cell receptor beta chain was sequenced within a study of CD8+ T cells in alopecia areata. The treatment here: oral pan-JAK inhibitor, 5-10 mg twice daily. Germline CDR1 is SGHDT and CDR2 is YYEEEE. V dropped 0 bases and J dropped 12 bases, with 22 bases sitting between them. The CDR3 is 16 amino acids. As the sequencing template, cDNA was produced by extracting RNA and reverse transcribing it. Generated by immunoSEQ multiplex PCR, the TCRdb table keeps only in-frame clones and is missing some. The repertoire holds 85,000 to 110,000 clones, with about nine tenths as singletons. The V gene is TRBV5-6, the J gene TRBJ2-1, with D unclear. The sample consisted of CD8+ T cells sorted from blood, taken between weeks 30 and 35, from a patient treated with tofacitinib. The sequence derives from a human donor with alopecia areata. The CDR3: CASSLGSGSLLLRQFF. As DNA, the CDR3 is TGTGCCAGCAGCTTGGGGTCCGGTAGCCTCCTCCTAAGGCAGTTCTTC.